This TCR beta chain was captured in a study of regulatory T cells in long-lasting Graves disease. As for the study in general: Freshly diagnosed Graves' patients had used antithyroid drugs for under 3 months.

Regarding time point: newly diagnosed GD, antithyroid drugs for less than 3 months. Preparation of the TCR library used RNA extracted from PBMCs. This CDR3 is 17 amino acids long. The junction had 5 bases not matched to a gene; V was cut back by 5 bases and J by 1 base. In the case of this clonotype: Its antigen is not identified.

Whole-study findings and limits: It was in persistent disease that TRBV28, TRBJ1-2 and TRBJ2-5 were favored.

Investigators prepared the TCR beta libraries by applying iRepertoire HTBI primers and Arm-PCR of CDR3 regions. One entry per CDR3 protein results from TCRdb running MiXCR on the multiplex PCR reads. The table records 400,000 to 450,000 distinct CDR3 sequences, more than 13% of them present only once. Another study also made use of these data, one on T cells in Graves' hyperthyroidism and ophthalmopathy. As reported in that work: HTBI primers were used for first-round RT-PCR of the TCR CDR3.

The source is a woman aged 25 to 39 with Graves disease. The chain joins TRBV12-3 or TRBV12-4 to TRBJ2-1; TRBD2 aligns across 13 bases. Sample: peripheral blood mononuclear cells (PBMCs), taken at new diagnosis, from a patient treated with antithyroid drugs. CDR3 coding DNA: TGTGCCAGCAGTCTCGGGACTAGCGGGACATCCTACAATGAGCAGTTCTTC. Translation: CASSLGTSGTSYNEQFF.